This record concerns one T cell receptor (beta chain) sequence. The source of the sample is a study of T cell repertoires in cytomegalovirus infection. Using its own MiXCR run on the reads, TCRdb lists one record per CDR3 protein. The repertoire has some 280,000 distinct CDR3 sequences, roughly 13% of them found once; the top ten carry about 10%. The germline gives CDR1 SEHNR, CDR2 FQNEAQ (reference sequence). The CDR3 runs 13 residues. The V and J ends lost 3 bases and 10 bases respectively, with 13 bases between them. The sample taken for sequencing was PBMCs. The chain recombines TRBV7-9 with TRBJ2-1; D remains unclear. The sequence came from a human donor in good health (CMV status not recorded). Some clones in this sample may be carry-over from other donors' samples. CDR3 nucleotides: TGTGCCAGCAGCTTCGAACCGGGTCGCGAGCAGTTCTTC. Its protein product is CASSFEPGREQFF.